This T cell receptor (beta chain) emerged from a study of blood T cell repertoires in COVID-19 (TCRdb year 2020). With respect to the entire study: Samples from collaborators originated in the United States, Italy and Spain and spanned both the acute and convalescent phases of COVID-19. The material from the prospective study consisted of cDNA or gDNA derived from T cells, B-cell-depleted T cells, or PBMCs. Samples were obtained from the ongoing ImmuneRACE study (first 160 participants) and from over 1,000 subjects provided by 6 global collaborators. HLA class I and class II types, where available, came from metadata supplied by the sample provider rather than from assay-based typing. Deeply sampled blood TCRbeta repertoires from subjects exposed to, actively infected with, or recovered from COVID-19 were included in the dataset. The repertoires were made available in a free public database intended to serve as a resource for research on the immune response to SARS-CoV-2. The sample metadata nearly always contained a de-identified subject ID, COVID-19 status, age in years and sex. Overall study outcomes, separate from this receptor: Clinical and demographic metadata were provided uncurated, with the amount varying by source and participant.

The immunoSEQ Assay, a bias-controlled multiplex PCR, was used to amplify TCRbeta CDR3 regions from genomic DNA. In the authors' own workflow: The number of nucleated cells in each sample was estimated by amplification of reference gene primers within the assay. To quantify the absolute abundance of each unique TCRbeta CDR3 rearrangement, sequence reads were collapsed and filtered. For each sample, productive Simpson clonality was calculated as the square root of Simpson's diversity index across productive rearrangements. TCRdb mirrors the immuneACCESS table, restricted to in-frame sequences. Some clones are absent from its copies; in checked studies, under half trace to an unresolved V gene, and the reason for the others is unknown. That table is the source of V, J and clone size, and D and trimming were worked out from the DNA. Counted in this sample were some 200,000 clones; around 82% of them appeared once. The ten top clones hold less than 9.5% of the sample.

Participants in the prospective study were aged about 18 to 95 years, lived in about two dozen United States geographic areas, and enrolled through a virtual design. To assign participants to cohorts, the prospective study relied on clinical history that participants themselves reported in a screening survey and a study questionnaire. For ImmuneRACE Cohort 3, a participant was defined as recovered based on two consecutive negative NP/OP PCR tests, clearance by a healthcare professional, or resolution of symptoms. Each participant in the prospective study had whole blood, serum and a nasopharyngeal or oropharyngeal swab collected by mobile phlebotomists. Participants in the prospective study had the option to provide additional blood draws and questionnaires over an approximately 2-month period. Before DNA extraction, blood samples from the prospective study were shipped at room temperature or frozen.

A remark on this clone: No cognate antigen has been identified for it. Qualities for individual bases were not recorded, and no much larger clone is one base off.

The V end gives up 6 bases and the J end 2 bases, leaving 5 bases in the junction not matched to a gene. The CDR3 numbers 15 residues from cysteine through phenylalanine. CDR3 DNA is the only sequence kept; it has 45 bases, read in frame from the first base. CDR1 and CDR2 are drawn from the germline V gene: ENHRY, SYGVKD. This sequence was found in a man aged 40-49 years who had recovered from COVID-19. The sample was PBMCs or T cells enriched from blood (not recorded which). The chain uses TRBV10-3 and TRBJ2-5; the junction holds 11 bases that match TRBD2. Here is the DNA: TGTGCCATCAGGAGGACTAGCGGGTCTCAAGAGACCCAGTACTTC. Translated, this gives CAIRRTSGSQETQYF.